Listed below are T cell receptor beta chains from one sample, sequenced in a study of T cell responses to AZD1222 COVID-19 vaccine. Repertoires were generated with immunoSEQ multiplex PCR, while TCRdb's copy carries only in-frame clones and drops some. Of 80,000 to 90,000 clones listed, roughly 89% are singletons. The sequencing here drew on peripheral blood, taken on day 0 of AZD1222 vaccination. The source of these receptors is an adult in good health. Both conserved end residues are part of each CDR3. Fields, in order: CDR3 protein, CDR3 DNA, J gene, clone size, D gene, V gene. The D gene is left open where the match is weak. The size entry is marked missing in some rows and otherwise reads once, few, many or a size class.

cdr3_aa: CASALLLGGQNEKLFF; cdr3_nt: TGTGCTAGTGCCCTCCTTCTGGGGGGGCAAAATGAAAAACTGTTTTTT; j_call: TRBJ1-4; clone_size: .; d_call: .; v_call: TRBV12-5
cdr3_aa: CAWTRTGGSFGYTF; cdr3_nt: TGTGCCTGGACTCGTACGGGTGGCAGTTTTGGCTACACCTTC; j_call: TRBJ1-2; clone_size: .; d_call: .; v_call: TRBV30
cdr3_aa: CASSQERGGVYEQFF; cdr3_nt: TGTGCCAGCAGCCAAGAACGGGGGGGCGTTTATGAGCAGTTCTTC; j_call: TRBJ2-1; clone_size: few; d_call: TRBD2; v_call: TRBV3-1/TRBV3-2
cdr3_aa: CASSGDSYNEQFF; cdr3_nt: TGTGCCAGCTCTGGGGACTCCTACAATGAGCAGTTCTTC; j_call: TRBJ2-1; clone_size: few; d_call: .; v_call: TRBV18
cdr3_aa: CASSLSGAGDTQYF; cdr3_nt: TGTGCCAGCAGCTTATCAGGGGCCGGGGATACGCAGTATTTT; j_call: TRBJ2-3; clone_size: few; d_call: .; v_call: TRBV7-9
cdr3_aa: CATSRDPRTSRSSGEQFF; cdr3_nt: TGTGCCACCAGCAGAGATCCGAGGACTAGCCGAAGTTCGGGTGAGCAGTTCTTC; j_call: TRBJ2-1; clone_size: few; d_call: TRBD2; v_call: TRBV15
cdr3_aa: CASSPQGRVAKNIQYF; cdr3_nt: TGTGCCAGCTCACCACAGGGGAGAGTTGCCAAAAACATTCAGTACTTC; j_call: TRBJ2-4; clone_size: .; d_call: .; v_call: TRBV18
cdr3_aa: CASRAYGTESYEQYF; cdr3_nt: TGTGCCAGCAGGGCGTACGGGACTGAATCCTACGAGCAGTACTTC; j_call: TRBJ2-7; clone_size: .; d_call: .; v_call: TRBV6-5
cdr3_aa: CATSRDGNSPLHF; cdr3_nt: TGTGCCACCAGTAGGGACGGGAATTCACCCCTCCACTTT; j_call: TRBJ1-6; clone_size: .; d_call: .; v_call: TRBV24-1
cdr3_aa: CASRAWDRGANQPQHF; cdr3_nt: TGCGCCAGCAGAGCTTGGGACAGGGGGGCGAATCAGCCCCAGCATTTT; j_call: TRBJ1-5; clone_size: .; d_call: TRBD1; v_call: TRBV10-2
cdr3_aa: CASSQEWDRGAEAFF; cdr3_nt: TGTGCCAGCAGCCAAGAGTGGGACAGGGGTGCTGAAGCTTTCTTT; j_call: TRBJ1-1; clone_size: .; d_call: TRBD1; v_call: TRBV4-2
cdr3_aa: CASSQAGGSVGTQYF; cdr3_nt: TGTGCCAGCAGCCAAGCTGGCGGGTCGGTCGGGACCCAGTACTTC; j_call: TRBJ2-5; clone_size: once; d_call: .; v_call: TRBV3-1/TRBV3-2
cdr3_aa: CASSLGGQGANYGYTF; cdr3_nt: TGTGCCAGCAGCTTAGGGGGACAGGGGGCGAACTATGGCTACACCTTC; j_call: TRBJ1-2; clone_size: .; d_call: TRBD1; v_call: TRBV11-2
cdr3_aa: CAWSASVRRNTQYF; cdr3_nt: TGTGCCTGGAGTGCTAGCGTTAGAAGAAATACGCAGTATTTT; j_call: TRBJ2-3; clone_size: .; d_call: .; v_call: TRBV30
cdr3_aa: CASSLAGGLAEAFF; cdr3_nt: TGTGCCAGCAGCTTAGCAGGGGGCTTGGCTGAAGCTTTCTTT; j_call: TRBJ1-1; clone_size: .; d_call: TRBD1; v_call: TRBV7-9
cdr3_aa: CASSEPRGLSTNEKLFF; cdr3_nt: TGTGCCAGCAGTGAACCTCGGGGGTTAAGCACTAATGAAAAACTGTTTTTT; j_call: TRBJ1-4; clone_size: .; d_call: .; v_call: TRBV6-1
cdr3_aa: CASSLLRGGTETQYF; cdr3_nt: TGTGCCAGCAGTTTATTGCGGGGGGGCACAGAGACCCAGTACTTC; j_call: TRBJ2-5; clone_size: .; d_call: TRBD2; v_call: TRBV27
cdr3_aa: CASSLGAGNQPQHF; cdr3_nt: TGTGCCAGCAGCTTAGGGGCGGGCAATCAGCCCCAGCATTTT; j_call: TRBJ1-5; clone_size: few; d_call: .; v_call: TRBV7-9
cdr3_aa: CASSLSGGDTDTQYF; cdr3_nt: TGTGCCAGCAGCTTAAGCGGGGGGGACACAGATACGCAGTATTTT; j_call: TRBJ2-3; clone_size: .; d_call: TRBD2; v_call: TRBV7-9
cdr3_aa: CSVGSGQGAFGYTF; cdr3_nt: TGCAGCGTTGGCTCGGGACAGGGGGCGTTTGGCTACACCTTC; j_call: TRBJ1-2; clone_size: .; d_call: TRBD1; v_call: TRBV29-1
cdr3_aa: CASSYAGGVNEQFF; cdr3_nt: TGTGCCAGCAGTTACGCGGGAGGGGTGAATGAGCAGTTCTTC; j_call: TRBJ2-1; clone_size: .; d_call: TRBD2; v_call: TRBV6-5
cdr3_aa: CSARPGTEAFF; cdr3_nt: TGCAGCGCCCGGCCCGGGACTGAAGCTTTCTTT; j_call: TRBJ1-1; clone_size: .; d_call: .; v_call: TRBV29-1
cdr3_aa: CASSQDRDRFFPLHF; cdr3_nt: TGCGCCAGCAGCCAAGATCGAGACAGGTTTTTTCCCCTCCACTTT; j_call: TRBJ1-6; clone_size: once; d_call: .; v_call: TRBV4-1
cdr3_aa: CASSTQGTTYNEQFF; cdr3_nt: TGTGCCAGTAGTACACAGGGGACCACCTACAATGAGCAGTTCTTC; j_call: TRBJ2-1; clone_size: .; d_call: TRBD1; v_call: TRBV19
cdr3_aa: CASSSQRGVYNEQFF; cdr3_nt: TGTGCCAGCAGCTCCCAGCGGGGGGTCTACAATGAGCAGTTCTTC; j_call: TRBJ2-1; clone_size: .; d_call: TRBD2; v_call: TRBV11-2
cdr3_aa: CASSTQGIFDSPLHF; cdr3_nt: TGTGCCAGCAGCACACAGGGTATCTTTGATTCACCCCTCCACTTT; j_call: TRBJ1-6; clone_size: .; d_call: .; v_call: TRBV7-2
cdr3_aa: CASLPGQTNTGELFF; cdr3_nt: TGTGCCAGCCTTCCCGGACAGACGAACACCGGGGAGCTGTTTTTT; j_call: TRBJ2-2; clone_size: .; d_call: .; v_call: TRBV7-9
cdr3_aa: CASSREVTEAFF; cdr3_nt: TGTGCCAGCTCTCGGGAAGTAACTGAAGCTTTCTTT; j_call: TRBJ1-1; clone_size: once; d_call: .; v_call: TRBV6-5
cdr3_aa: CASSQGRGGYTF; cdr3_nt: TGTGCCAGCAGCCAGGGACGGGGTGGCTACACCTTC; j_call: TRBJ1-2; clone_size: once; d_call: .; v_call: TRBV7-8
cdr3_aa: CASSPIAGNTEAFF; cdr3_nt: TGTGCCAGCAGCCCCATCGCAGGGAACACTGAAGCTTTCTTT; j_call: TRBJ1-1; clone_size: .; d_call: .; v_call: TRBV5-5
cdr3_aa: CASSLYRNTEAFF; cdr3_nt: TGTGCCAGCAGTTTATACAGGAACACTGAAGCTTTCTTT; j_call: TRBJ1-1; clone_size: .; d_call: .; v_call: TRBV27
cdr3_aa: CAWSVNSYEQYF; cdr3_nt: TGTGCCTGGAGTGTAAACAGCTACGAGCAGTACTTC; j_call: TRBJ2-7; clone_size: .; d_call: .; v_call: TRBV30
cdr3_aa: CASSEVQGNHGYTF; cdr3_nt: TGTGCCAGCAGTGAAGTACAGGGGAACCATGGCTACACCTTC; j_call: TRBJ1-2; clone_size: few; d_call: TRBD1; v_call: TRBV2
cdr3_aa: CASSLPLGGSSYYEQYF; cdr3_nt: TGTGCCAGCAGCTTACCCCTCGGCGGGAGTTCTTACTACGAGCAGTACTTC; j_call: TRBJ2-7; clone_size: .; d_call: TRBD2; v_call: TRBV7-9
cdr3_aa: CASSRDSLYGYTF; cdr3_nt: TGCGCCAGCAGCCGGGACAGCCTCTATGGCTACACCTTC; j_call: TRBJ1-2; clone_size: .; d_call: TRBD1; v_call: TRBV10-2
cdr3_aa: CASNRGASYEQYF; cdr3_nt: TGTGCCAGCAATAGGGGGGCCTCCTACGAGCAGTACTTC; j_call: TRBJ2-7; clone_size: .; d_call: .; v_call: TRBV6-5
cdr3_aa: CASSPLASGRAGDEQYF; cdr3_nt: TGTGCCAGCAGTCCGCTCGCTAGCGGGAGGGCCGGGGACGAGCAGTACTTC; j_call: TRBJ2-7; clone_size: .; d_call: TRBD2; v_call: TRBV27
cdr3_aa: CATARGRYEQYF; cdr3_nt: TGTGCCACCGCTAGAGGAAGATACGAGCAGTACTTC; j_call: TRBJ2-7; clone_size: .; d_call: .; v_call: TRBV25-1
cdr3_aa: CASSDIRAGGTDTQYF; cdr3_nt: TGCGCCAGCAGTGATATTCGAGCGGGAGGGACAGATACGCAGTATTTT; j_call: TRBJ2-3; clone_size: .; d_call: TRBD2; v_call: TRBV10-1